This paragraph reports one T cell receptor (beta chain). Its specificity is not known. The germline CDR1 and CDR2 sequences are SEHNR and FQNEAQ (reference sequence). The CDR3 extends over 14 amino acids. After removal of 2 bases from V and 6 bases from J, the junction contained 3 bases not matched to a gene. Primers included in the PCR were 60 Vbeta and 13 Jbeta primers. Data came from immunoSEQ multiplex PCR; TCRdb stores just in-frame clones and leaves some out. The data contain around 97,000 clones, around 79% of them singletons. This entry comes from a study of cytomegalovirus exposure and HLA in healthy donors. Overall study findings and caveats: It was assumed in the presence/absence analyses that sequencing depth was roughly uniform across donors.

The sequenced material came from PBMCs. The TCR was taken from a man between 50 and 59 years old in good health and CMV-seropositive. This sequence joins TRBV7-9 and TRBJ2-1, with TRBD1 matching over 8 bases. CDR3 residues: CASSLSGGGNEQFF. The CDR3 DNA sequence: TGTGCCAGCAGCTTATCAGGGGGCGGCAATGAGCAGTTCTTC.